The clone carrying this T cell receptor beta chain was detected ten times or more. RNA transcripts served as the template for amplifying TCR beta CDR3 regions. HTBI primers were employed in a first-round RT-PCR of the TCR CDR3. Via MiXCR, TCRdb re-called the multiplex PCR reads, giving one row per CDR3 protein. The data contain 50,000 to 75,000 distinct CDR3 sequences, roughly 50% of them singletons. This entry is derived from a study of T cells in Graves' hyperthyroidism and ophthalmopathy. The CDR3 extends over 15 amino acids. V shed 6 bases and J shed 7 bases, with 18 bases lying between them. CDR1 MDHEN and CDR2 SYDVKM come from the germline V gene.

The sample was blood. This clonotype originated in a woman under 40 with Graves' ophthalmopathy. The chain couples TRBV28 to TRBJ1-4; D ambiguous. The DNA of the CDR3 is TGTGCCAGCAGCCTCCGGGCCGGAGGACGTGAAAAACTGTTTTTT. Translating gives CASSLRAGGREKLFF.